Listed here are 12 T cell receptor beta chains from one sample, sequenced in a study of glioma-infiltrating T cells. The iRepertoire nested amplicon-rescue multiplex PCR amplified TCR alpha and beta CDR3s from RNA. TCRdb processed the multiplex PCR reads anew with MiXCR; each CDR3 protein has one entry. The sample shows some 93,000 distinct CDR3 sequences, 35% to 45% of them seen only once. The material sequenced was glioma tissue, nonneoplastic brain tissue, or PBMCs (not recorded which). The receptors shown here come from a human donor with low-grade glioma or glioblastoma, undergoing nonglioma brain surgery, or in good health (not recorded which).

In DNA, the CDR3 is TGTGCCAGCCGCACCGGGACTAGCATGGGGGATACGCAGTATTTT. Amino acids: CASRTGTSMGDTQYF. The rearrangement joins TRBV27 to TRBJ2-3; 9 bases line up with TRBD2. This CDR3 has 15 residues. Trimming cost V 8 bases and J 6 bases; bases outside gene matches: 12. Germline V gene data show CDR1 as MNHEY and CDR2 as SMNVEV (reference sequence).

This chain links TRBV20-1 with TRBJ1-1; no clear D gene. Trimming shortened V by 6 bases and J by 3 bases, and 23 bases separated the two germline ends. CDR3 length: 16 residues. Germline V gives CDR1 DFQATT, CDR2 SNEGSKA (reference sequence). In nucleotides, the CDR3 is TGCAGTGCGATAGATGTAGGACGCAAGAGATACACTGAAGCTTTCTTT. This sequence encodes CSAIDVGRKRYTEAFF.

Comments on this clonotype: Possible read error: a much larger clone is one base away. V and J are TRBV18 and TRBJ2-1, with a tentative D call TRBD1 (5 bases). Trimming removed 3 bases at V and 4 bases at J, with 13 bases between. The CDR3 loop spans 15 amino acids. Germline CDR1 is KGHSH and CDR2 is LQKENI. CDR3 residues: CASSPTGAGYNEQFF. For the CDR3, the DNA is TGTGCCAGCTCACCGACTGGGGCAGGGTACAATGAGCAGTTCTTC.

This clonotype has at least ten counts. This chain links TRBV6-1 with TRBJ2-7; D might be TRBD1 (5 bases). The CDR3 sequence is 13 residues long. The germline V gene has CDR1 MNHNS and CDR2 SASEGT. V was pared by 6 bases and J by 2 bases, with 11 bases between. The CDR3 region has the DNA TGTGCCAGCAGCGCAGGGTTGACCTACGAGCAGTACTTC. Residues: CASSAGLTYEQYF.

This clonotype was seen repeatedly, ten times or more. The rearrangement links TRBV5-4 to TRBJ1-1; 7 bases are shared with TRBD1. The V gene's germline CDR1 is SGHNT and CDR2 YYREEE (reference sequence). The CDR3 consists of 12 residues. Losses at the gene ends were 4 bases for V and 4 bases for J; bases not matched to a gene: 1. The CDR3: CASSQGGTEAFF. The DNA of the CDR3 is TGTGCCAGCAGCCAGGGGGGCACTGAAGCTTTCTTT.

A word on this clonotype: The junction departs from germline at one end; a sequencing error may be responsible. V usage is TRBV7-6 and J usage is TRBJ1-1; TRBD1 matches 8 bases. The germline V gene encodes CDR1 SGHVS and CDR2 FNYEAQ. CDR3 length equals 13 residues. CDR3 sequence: CASVRSGGSEALF. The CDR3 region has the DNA TGTGCCAGCGTCAGGTCAGGGGGCTCTGAAGCTCTCTTT.

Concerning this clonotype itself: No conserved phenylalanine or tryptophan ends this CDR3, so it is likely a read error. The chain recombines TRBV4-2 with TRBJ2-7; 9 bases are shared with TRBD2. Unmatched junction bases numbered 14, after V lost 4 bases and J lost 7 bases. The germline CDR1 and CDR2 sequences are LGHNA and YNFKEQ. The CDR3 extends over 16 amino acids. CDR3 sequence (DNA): TGTGCCAGCAGCCCCAACCCAGGCCTAGCGGGACGGGAGCAGTACCTC. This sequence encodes CASSPNPGLAGREQYL.

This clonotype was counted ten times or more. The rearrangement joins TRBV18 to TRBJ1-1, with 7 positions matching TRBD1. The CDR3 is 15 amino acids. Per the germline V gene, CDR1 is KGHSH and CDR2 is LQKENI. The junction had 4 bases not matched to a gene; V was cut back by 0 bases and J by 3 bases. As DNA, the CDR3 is TGTGCCAGCTCACCACCGAACAGGGGATACACTGAAGCTTTCTTT. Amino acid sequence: CASSPPNRGYTEAFF.

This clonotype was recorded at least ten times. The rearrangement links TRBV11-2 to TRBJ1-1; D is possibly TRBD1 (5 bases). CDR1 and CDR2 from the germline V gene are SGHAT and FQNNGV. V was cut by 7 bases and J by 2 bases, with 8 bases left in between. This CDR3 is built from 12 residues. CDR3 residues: CASTRANTEAFF. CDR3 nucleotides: TGTGCCAGCACCAGGGCAAACACTGAAGCTTTCTTT.

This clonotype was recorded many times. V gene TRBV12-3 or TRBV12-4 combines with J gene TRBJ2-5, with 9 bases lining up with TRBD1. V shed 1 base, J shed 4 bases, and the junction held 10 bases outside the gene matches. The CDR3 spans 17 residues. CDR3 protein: CASSLDVGQGFSETQYF. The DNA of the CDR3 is TGTGCCAGCAGTTTAGATGTCGGACAGGGGTTTTCAGAGACCCAGTACTTC.

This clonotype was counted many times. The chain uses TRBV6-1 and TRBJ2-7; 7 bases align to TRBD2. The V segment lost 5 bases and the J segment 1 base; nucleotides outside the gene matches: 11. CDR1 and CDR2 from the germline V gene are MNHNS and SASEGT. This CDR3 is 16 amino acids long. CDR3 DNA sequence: TGTGCCAGCAGTTTCCCAAGGACTAGGACGTCCTACGAGCAGTACTTC. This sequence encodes CASSFPRTRTSYEQYF.

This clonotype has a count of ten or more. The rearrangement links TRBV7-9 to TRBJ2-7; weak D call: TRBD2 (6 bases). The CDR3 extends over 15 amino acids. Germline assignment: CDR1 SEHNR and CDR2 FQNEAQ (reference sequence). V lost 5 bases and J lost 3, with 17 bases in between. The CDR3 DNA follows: TGTGCCAGCAGCCTAGGGGCGGGGAAAGGCTACGAGCAGTACTTC. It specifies CASSLGAGKGYEQYF.